This T cell receptor (beta chain) was observed in a study of CD8+CD57+ T cells in acquired aplastic anemia. The template used for profiling TCR beta VDJ and CDR3 was genomic DNA. TCRdb processed the reads anew with MiXCR; each CDR3 protein has one entry. The sample holds around 21,000 distinct CDR3 sequences, roughly 43% seen once. This clonotype was counted many times. The antigen remains unidentified. Germline CDR1 MGHRA, CDR2 YSYEKL. This CDR3 is built from 14 residues. The V end lost 0 bases, the J end lost 8 bases, and 13 bases lay between the germline ends. Study observations and caveats: Lower repertoire diversity than in total CD4+ and CD8+ pools was seen for CD8+CD57+ cells in patients.

Before being chosen for sequencing, patients had shown CD8+CD57+ cell expansion by flow cytometry. This receptor was obtained from a human donor with aplastic anemia. The rearrangement links TRBV4-1 to TRBJ1-2; weak D call: TRBD1 (5 bases). Sequencing input: CD8+CD57+ T cells sorted from PBMCs. Subset here: bead-enriched CD8+CD57+ effector memory T cells from SAA patients. The CDR3 DNA follows: TGCGCCAGCAGCCAAGAGACAGCCCGATGGGGCTACACCTTC. Protein: CASSQETARWGYTF.